This TCR beta chain was obtained from a study of blood T cells in healthy people across ages. This clonotype was found a few times. Its antigen is undetermined. Germline assignment: CDR1 LNHNV and CDR2 YYDKDF (reference sequence). V shed 5 bases, J shed 4 bases, and the junction held 13 bases outside the gene matches. This CDR3 is built from 17 residues. For the second PCR, which ran for about 6 to 11 cycles, a sample-barcoded 5' primer and a J-beta primer mix were used. TCRdb re-called the 5' RACE reads with MiXCR, one entry per CDR3 protein. The sample has under 2 million distinct CDR3 sequences, about 35% seen once. Whole-study findings and limits: When set beside aged donors, long-lived donors presented more naive CD4+ cells and higher diversity. Roughly linearly, TCR beta diversity per million T cells fell as age increased. Changes seen in expanded clonotypes were possibly confounded by donor CMV status left unknown.

This chain uses TRBV15 with TRBJ2-2; TRBD1 matches 7 bases. This sequence originates from a woman aged 30 to 39 in good health. The sequenced sample was blood. The CDR3 DNA reads TGTGCCACCAGCGGCTCTCGACAGGGCGCCATCACCGGGGAGCTGTTTTTT. Amino acid sequence: CATSGSRQGAITGELFF.